A single sample is the source of the 15 T cell receptor beta chains below, sequenced in a study of cytomegalovirus exposure and HLA in healthy donors (dated 2017 in TCRdb). Library preparation was by the immunoSEQ multiplex PCR assay. TCRdb obtained this table from immuneACCESS and retained in-frame rearrangements with V and J assigned. These tables miss some clones; where compared with another copy, unresolved V genes account for less than half of the shortfall, and the remainder is unexplained. Present in this sample are 65,000 to 80,000 clones, roughly 94% of which were seen just once. The ten largest account for approximately 3.3% of the sample. Sequenced sample: PBMCs. The receptors were gathered from a woman under 30 in good health and CMV-seropositive.

The rearrangement links TRBV5-6 to TRBJ1-2; 10 bases are shared with TRBD1. V dropped 4 bases and J dropped 2; count of bases not matched to a gene: 2. Germline CDR1 SGHDT, CDR2 YYEEEE. This CDR3 is 14 amino acids long. The CDR3 bases are TGTGCCAGCAGCCTGGGACAGGGGAACTATGGCTACACCTTC. Amino acids: CASSLGQGNYGYTF.

This clone was detected only a few times. The chain employs TRBV29-1 and TRBJ1-3, with 7 positions matching TRBD1. Germline trimming cut 7 bases from V and 7 bases from J; bases unmatched to any gene: 16. The CDR3 length is 15 residues. The germline CDR1 and CDR2 sequences are SQVTM and ANQGSEA. CDR3 sequence (DNA): TGCAGCGACTACTTTGGGGTGCTAGGGGGCAACACCATATATTTT. It is translated as CSDYFGVLGGNTIYF.

This clone appeared a single time. V is TRBV11-3 and J is TRBJ1-1; D gene uncertain. The CDR3 runs 14 residues. Trimming took off 5 bases at V and 2 bases at J, with 12 bases between the two ends. Germline V gives CDR1 SGHNT, CDR2 YENEEA. Here the CDR3 reads CASSIFFSNTEAFF. CDR3 nucleotides: TGTGCCAGCAGCATATTTTTTTCTAACACTGAAGCTTTCTTT.

V gene TRBV4-2 combines with J gene TRBJ2-1; 9 bases agree with TRBD2. CDR1 LGHNA and CDR2 YNFKEQ come from the germline V gene. The CDR3 has 17 amino acids. Trimming took 0 bases from V and 8 from J; bases not matched to a gene: 11. CDR3 in amino acids: CASSQESLTSGVYEQFF. The CDR3, as DNA: TGTGCCAGCAGCCAAGAATCTTTGACTAGCGGAGTGTATGAGCAGTTCTTC.

V and J are TRBV6-1 and TRBJ2-7; TRBD2 aligns across 8 bases. Germline CDR1 is MNHNS and CDR2 is SASEGT. The CDR3 is 14 residues long. Trimming cost V 3 bases and J 1 base; bases outside gene matches: 2. CDR3: CASSDAGGSYEQYF. The CDR3 nucleotides read TGTGCCAGCAGTGATGCGGGAGGATCCTACGAGCAGTACTTC.

V usage is TRBV28 and J usage is TRBJ1-4; D is undetermined. V was pared by 2 bases and J by 8 bases, with 3 bases between. The germline V gene encodes CDR1 MDHEN and CDR2 SYDVKM. This CDR3 contains 11 residues. The CDR3: CASSLREKLFF. CDR3 DNA: TGTGCCAGCAGTTTACGGGAAAAACTGTTTTTT.

CDR3 in amino acids: CASQDSNQPQHF. CDR3 DNA sequence: TGTGCCAGCCAGGATAGCAATCAGCCCCAGCATTTT. The chain uses TRBV28 and TRBJ1-5; D unresolved. The CDR3 runs 12 residues. Germline lookup yields CDR1 MDHEN and CDR2 SYDVKM. With 8 bases removed from V and 0 bases from J, the gap between germline ends came to 5 bases.

The genes are TRBV18 and TRBJ1-5; weak D call: TRBD1 (5 bases). CDR3 length equals 14 residues. V shed 3 bases and J shed 5 bases, with 11 bases lying between them. Germline CDR1 is KGHSH and CDR2 is LQKENI. CDR3 loop: CASSPETGYQPQHF. CDR3 nucleotide sequence: TGTGCCAGCTCACCGGAAACAGGCTATCAGCCCCAGCATTTT. Full variable domain (rest looked up from reference TRBV18 and TRBJ1-5): NAGVMQNPRHLVRRRGQEARLRCSPMKGHSHVYWYRQLPEEGLKFMVYLQKENIIDESGMPKERFSAEFPKEGPSILRIQQVVRGDSAAYFCASSPETGYQPQHFGDGTRLSIL.

The chain couples TRBV28 to TRBJ2-7; maybe TRBD2 (6 bases). From germline, CDR1 is MDHEN and CDR2 SYDVKM. The CDR3 covers 16 residues. With 3 bases removed from V and 4 bases from J, the gap between germline ends came to 19 bases. Written as DNA, the CDR3 is TGTGCCAGCAGTTTGGGGCGGGGCCCAGGGAATTACGAGCAGTACTTC. Protein product: CASSLGRGPGNYEQYF.

This clone was recorded once. The chain employs TRBV29-1 and TRBJ1-2, with D unclear. V lost 3 bases and J lost 1, with 6 bases in between. This CDR3 is 12 amino acids long. CDR1 SQVTM and CDR2 ANQGSEA come from the germline V gene. CDR3 in amino acids: CSVDPFNYGYTF. The CDR3, as DNA: TGCAGCGTTGATCCCTTTAACTATGGCTACACCTTC.

As DNA, the CDR3 is TGTGCCAGCTCAACCTTAGCGGGAGGGCCGTCCGATACGCAGTATTTT. Encoded protein: CASSTLAGGPSDTQYF. V usage is TRBV18 and J usage is TRBJ2-3, with TRBD2 matching over 11 bases. The V segment lost 5 bases and the J segment 6 bases; nucleotides outside the gene matches: 10. Looked up from germline, CDR1 is KGHSH and CDR2 is LQKENI. The CDR3 is 16 amino acids.

The chain joins TRBV15 to TRBJ1-3; D is unresolved. This CDR3 contains 14 residues. Trimming left V 5 bases short and J 1 base short, with 9 bases between. Germline V gene lookup returns CDR1 LNHNV and CDR2 YYDKDF (reference sequence). CDR3 amino acids: CATSLTNSGNTIYF. CDR3 in DNA: TGTGCCACCAGCTTAACAAATTCTGGAAACACCATATATTTT.

The chain has TRBV15 and TRBJ2-1; 13 nucleotides match TRBD2. J gave up 8 bases and V 2 bases, and 12 bases lay outside the gene matches. Germline values: CDR1 LNHNV, CDR2 YYDKDF (reference sequence). CDR3 length: 18 amino acids. The CDR3 spells CATSRPIWTSGSIDEQFF. The CDR3 DNA follows: TGTGCCACCAGCAGACCTATTTGGACTAGCGGGAGTATCGATGAGCAGTTCTTC.

This chain links TRBV6-1 with TRBJ2-2; 8 nucleotides align to TRBD2. CDR1 and CDR2 (germline): MNHNS, SASEGT. There are 13 residues in the CDR3. CDR3 in DNA: TGTGCAGCGAGGACTAGCTCGGGCGGGGAGCTGTTTTTT. This sequence encodes CAARTSSGGELFF.

The rearrangement uses TRBV15 and TRBJ2-7; the match to TRBD1 covers 7 bases. After removal of 3 bases from V and 7 bases from J, the junction contained 9 bases not matched to a gene. The CDR3 sequence is 14 residues long. CDR1 and CDR2 (germline): LNHNV, YYDKDF (reference sequence). CDR3 amino acids: CATSSDRETSEQYF. In DNA, the CDR3 is TGTGCCACCAGCAGCGACAGGGAGACGAGTGAGCAGTACTTC.